Sequencing of this T cell receptor beta chain was carried out in a study of T cell responses to AZD1222 COVID-19 vaccine. Germline V gene sequence: CDR1 KGHSH, CDR2 LQKENI. The CDR3 has 17 residues. The junction had 9 bases not matched to a gene; V was cut back by 2 bases and J by 3 bases. The method was immunoSEQ multiplex PCR; TCRdb's version includes in-frame clones alone and lacks a portion of them. The sample carries approximately 160,000 clones, about 85% recorded once. The TCR sequence derives from an adult in good health. The input for sequencing was peripheral blood, taken on day 0 of AZD1222 vaccination. V and J are TRBV18 and TRBJ1-5; TRBD1 aligns across 8 bases. The CDR3 nucleotides are TGTGCCAGCTCACCAGTTTCCCGGACAGGGTACAATCAGCCCCAGCATTTT. Amino acid sequence: CASSPVSRTGYNQPQHF. Filled out from reference TRBV18 and TRBJ1-5, the complete variable domain reads NAGVMQNPRHLVRRRGQEARLRCSPMKGHSHVYWYRQLPEEGLKFMVYLQKENIIDESGMPKERFSAEFPKEGPSILRIQQVVRGDSAAYFCASSPVSRTGYNQPQHFGDGTRLSIL.